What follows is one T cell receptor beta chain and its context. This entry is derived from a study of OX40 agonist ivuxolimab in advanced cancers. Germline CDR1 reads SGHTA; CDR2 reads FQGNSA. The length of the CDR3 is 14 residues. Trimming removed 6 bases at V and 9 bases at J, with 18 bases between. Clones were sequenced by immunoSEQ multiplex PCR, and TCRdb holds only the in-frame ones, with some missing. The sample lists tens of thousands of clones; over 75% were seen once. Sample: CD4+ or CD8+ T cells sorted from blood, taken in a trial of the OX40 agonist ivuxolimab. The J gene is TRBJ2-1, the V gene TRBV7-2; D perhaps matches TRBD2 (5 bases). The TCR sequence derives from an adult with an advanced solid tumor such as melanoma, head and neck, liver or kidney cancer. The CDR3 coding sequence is TGTGCCAGCAGTGGAGGCGGCTTCGTGAGTGAGCAGTTCTTC. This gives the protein CASSGGGFVSEQFF.